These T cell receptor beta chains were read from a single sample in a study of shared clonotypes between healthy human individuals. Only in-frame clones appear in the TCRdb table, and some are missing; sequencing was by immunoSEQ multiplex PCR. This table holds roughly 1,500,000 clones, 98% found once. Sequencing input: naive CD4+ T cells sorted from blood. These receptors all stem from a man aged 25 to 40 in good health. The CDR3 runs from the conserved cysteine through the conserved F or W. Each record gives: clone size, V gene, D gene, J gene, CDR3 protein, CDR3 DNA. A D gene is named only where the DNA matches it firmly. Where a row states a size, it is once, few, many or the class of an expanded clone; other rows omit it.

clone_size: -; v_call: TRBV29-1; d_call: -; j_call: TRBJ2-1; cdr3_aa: CSVEKGNEQFF; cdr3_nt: TGCAGCGTTGAAAAAGGCAATGAGCAGTTCTTC
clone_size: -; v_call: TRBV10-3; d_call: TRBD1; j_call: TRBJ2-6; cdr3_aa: CASAPGTGDSGANVLTF; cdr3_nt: TGTGCCTCTGCACCCGGGACAGGCGACTCTGGGGCCAACGTCCTGACTTTC
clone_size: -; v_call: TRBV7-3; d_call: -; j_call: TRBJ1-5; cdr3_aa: CASSLGGDQPQHF; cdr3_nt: TGTGCCAGCAGCTTGGGAGGGGATCAGCCCCAGCATTTT
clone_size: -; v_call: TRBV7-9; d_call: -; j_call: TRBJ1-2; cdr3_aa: CASSSSEGRRGDYGYTF; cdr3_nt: TGTGCCAGCAGCTCCTCGGAGGGGAGAAGGGGTGACTATGGCTACACCTTC
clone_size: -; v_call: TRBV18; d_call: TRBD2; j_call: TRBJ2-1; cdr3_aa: CASSAVAGAFYNEQFF; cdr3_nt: TGTGCCAGCTCAGCAGTAGCGGGAGCCTTCTACAATGAGCAGTTCTTC
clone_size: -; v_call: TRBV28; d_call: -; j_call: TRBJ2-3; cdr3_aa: CASRPWQVIPTDTQYF; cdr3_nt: TGTGCCAGCAGACCCTGGCAGGTTATCCCGACAGATACGCAGTATTTT
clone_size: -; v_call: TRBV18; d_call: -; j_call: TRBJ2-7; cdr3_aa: CASSPLRSSYEQYF; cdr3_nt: TGTGCCAGCTCACCACTCAGGAGCTCCTACGAGCAGTACTTC
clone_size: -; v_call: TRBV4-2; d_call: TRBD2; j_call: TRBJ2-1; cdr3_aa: CASSQGTSGRENEQFF; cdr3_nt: TGTGCCAGCAGCCAAGGGACTAGCGGGAGGGAAAATGAGCAGTTCTTC
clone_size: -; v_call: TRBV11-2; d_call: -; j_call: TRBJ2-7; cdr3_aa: CASSLRRLSYEQYF; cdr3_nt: TGTGCCAGCAGCCTCCGACGGCTCTCCTACGAGCAGTACTTC
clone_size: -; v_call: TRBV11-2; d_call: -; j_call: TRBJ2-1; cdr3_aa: CASSLGGLRGKVYNEQFF; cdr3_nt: TGTGCCAGCAGCTTAGGGGGACTAAGGGGGAAGGTTTACAATGAGCAGTTCTTC
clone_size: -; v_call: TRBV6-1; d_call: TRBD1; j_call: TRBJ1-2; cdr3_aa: CASRSGQGALGYTF; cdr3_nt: TGTGCCAGCAGATCGGGGCAGGGGGCACTTGGCTACACCTTC
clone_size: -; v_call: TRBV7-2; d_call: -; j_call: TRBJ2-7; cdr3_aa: CASSLEGRGYEQYF; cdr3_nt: TGTGCCAGCAGCTTAGAAGGAAGGGGCTACGAGCAGTACTTC
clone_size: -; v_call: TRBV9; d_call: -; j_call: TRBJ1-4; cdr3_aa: CASSVEPNPDEKLFF; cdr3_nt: TGTGCCAGCAGCGTAGAACCCAACCCAGATGAAAAACTGTTTTTT
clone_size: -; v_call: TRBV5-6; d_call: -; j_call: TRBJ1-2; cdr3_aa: CASSLAAEFRNYGYTF; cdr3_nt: TGTGCCAGCAGCTTGGCGGCGGAATTCAGAAACTATGGCTACACCTTC
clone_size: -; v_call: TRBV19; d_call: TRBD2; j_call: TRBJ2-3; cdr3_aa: CASSSRLAGDTDTQYF; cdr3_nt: TGTGCCAGTAGTTCCCGACTAGCGGGAGATACAGATACGCAGTATTTT
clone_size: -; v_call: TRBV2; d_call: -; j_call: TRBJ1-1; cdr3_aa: CASSQDRPVTEAFF; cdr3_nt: TGTGCCAGCAGTCAAGACAGGCCCGTCACTGAAGCTTTCTTT
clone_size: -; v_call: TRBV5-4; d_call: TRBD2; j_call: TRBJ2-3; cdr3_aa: CASSFGPGTSGITSTDTQYF; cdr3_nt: TGTGCCAGCAGCTTTGGACCAGGGACTAGCGGTATAACTAGCACAGATACGCAGTATTTT
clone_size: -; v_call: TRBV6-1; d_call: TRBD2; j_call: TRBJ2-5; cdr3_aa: CASSETSVEETQYF; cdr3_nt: TGTGCCAGCAGTGAAACTAGCGTTGAGGAGACCCAGTACTTC
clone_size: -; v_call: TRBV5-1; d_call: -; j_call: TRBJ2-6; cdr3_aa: CASSSGQTSGANVLTF; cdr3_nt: TGCGCCAGCAGCTCCGGACAGACCTCTGGGGCCAACGTCCTGACTTTC
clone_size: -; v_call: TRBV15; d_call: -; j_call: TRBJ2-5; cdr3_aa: CATSRVAETQYF; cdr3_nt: TGTGCCACCAGCAGAGTAGCAGAGACCCAGTACTTC
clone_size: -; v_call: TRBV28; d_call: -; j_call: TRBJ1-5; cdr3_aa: CASRKHKNQPQHF; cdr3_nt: TGTGCCAGCCGAAAACACAAGAATCAGCCCCAGCATTTT
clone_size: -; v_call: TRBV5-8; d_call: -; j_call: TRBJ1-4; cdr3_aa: CASSLGGDYNEKLFF; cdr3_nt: TGTGCCAGCAGCTTGGGCGGGGATTATAATGAAAAACTGTTTTTT
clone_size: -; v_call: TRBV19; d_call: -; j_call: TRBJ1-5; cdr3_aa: CASSNRGRGNQPQHF; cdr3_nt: TGTGCCAGTAGTAATCGGGGAAGGGGCAATCAGCCCCAGCATTTT
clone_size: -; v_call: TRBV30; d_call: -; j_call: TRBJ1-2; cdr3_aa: CAWSVRWGRRGYTF; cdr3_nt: TGTGCCTGGAGTGTACGTTGGGGCCGGCGTGGCTACACCTTC
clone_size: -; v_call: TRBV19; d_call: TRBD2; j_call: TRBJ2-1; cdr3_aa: CASSIFLPSGRFSYNEQFF; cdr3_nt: TGTGCCAGTAGTATATTTTTGCCTAGCGGGAGGTTCTCCTACAATGAGCAGTTCTTC
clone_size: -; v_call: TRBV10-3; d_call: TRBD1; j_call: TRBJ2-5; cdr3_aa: CAISEPGQEETQYF; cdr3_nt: TGTGCCATCAGTGAGCCGGGACAGGAAGAGACCCAGTACTTC
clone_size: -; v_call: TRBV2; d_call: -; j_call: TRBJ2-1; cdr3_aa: CASSDRGRNEQFF; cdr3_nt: TGTGCCAGCAGTGATCGGGGCCGAAATGAGCAGTTCTTC
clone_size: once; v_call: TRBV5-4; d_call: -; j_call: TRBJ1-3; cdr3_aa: CASSSDQGPSGNTIYF; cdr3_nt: TGTGCCAGCAGCTCGGACCAGGGCCCCTCTGGAAACACCATATATTTT
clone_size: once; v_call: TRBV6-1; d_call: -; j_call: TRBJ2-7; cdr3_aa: CASKDVVHEQYF; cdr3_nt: TGTGCCAGCAAGGATGTGGTCCACGAGCAGTACTTC
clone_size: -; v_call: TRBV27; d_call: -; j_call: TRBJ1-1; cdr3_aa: CARVRAIVLHEAFF; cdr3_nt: TGTGCCAGGGTTAGGGCTATTGTCCTTCACGAAGCTTTCTTT
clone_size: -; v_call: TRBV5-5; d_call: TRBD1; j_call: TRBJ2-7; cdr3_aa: CASSLATGGNYEQYF; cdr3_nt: TGTGCCAGCAGCTTGGCAACAGGGGGCAACTACGAGCAGTACTTC
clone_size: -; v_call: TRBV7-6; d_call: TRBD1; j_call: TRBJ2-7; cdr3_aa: CASSLAGGKGANSYEQYF; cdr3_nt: TGTGCCAGCAGCTTAGCGGGTGGTAAGGGGGCAAATAGCTACGAGCAGTACTTC
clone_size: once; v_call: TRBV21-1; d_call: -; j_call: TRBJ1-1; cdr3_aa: CASSTAGGSGAFF; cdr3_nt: TGTGCCAGCAGCACGGCCGGGGGGAGCGGAGCTTTCTTT
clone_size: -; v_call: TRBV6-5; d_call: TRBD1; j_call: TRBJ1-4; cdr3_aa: CASSPDRGYEKLFF; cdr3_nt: TGTGCCAGCAGCCCTGACAGGGGTTATGAAAAACTGTTTTTT
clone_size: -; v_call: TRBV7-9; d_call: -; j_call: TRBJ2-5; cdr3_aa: CASSLGGGDSQETQYF; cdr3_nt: TGTGCCAGCAGCTTAGGAGGGGGGGACAGTCAAGAGACCCAGTACTTC
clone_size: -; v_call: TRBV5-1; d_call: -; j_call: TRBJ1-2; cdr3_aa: CASSETGIGGYTF; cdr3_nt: TGCGCCAGCAGCGAGACTGGGATTGGGGGCTACACCTTC
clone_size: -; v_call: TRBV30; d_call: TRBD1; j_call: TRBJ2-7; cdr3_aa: CAWTHRDRSTYEQYF; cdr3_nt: TGTGCCTGGACCCATCGGGACAGGAGCACTTACGAGCAGTACTTC
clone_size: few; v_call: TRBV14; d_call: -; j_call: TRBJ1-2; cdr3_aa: CASSPVGNYGYTF; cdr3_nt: TGTGCCAGCAGTCCCGTTGGGAACTATGGCTACACCTTC
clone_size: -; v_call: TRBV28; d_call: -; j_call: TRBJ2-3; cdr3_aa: CASLQGNTQYF; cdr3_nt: TGTGCCAGCCTCCAGGGAAATACGCAGTATTTT
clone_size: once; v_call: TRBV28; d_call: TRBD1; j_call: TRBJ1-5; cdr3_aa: CASSTTGGNQPQHF; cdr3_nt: TGTGCCAGCAGCACGACAGGGGGAAATCAGCCCCAGCATTTT
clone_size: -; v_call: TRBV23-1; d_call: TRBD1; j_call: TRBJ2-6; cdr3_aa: CASSQYGTGDPSLSGANVLTF; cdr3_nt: TGCGCCAGCAGTCAATACGGGACAGGTGATCCCTCTCTCTCTGGGGCCAACGTCCTGACTTTC
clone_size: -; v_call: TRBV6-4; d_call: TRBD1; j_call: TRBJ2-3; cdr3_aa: CASSDQGASTDTQYF; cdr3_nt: TGTGCCAGCAGTGATCAGGGGGCCAGCACAGATACGCAGTATTTT
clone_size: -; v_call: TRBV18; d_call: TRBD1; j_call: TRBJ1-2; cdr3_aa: CASSQGARNGYTF; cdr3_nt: TGTGCCAGCTCACAGGGGGCAAGAAATGGCTACACCTTC
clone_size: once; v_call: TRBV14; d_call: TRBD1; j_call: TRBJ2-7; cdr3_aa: CASSLRTGGVSYEQYF; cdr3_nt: TGTGCCAGCAGTCTCAGGACAGGTGGCGTCTCCTACGAGCAGTACTTC
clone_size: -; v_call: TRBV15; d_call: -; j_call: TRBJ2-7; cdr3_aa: CATSRDVSIYEQYF; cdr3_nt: TGTGCCACCAGCAGAGATGTTTCGATATACGAGCAGTACTTC
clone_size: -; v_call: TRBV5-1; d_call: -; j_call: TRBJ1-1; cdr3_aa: CASSPVQGSGNTEAFF; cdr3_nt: TGCGCCAGCAGCCCGGTCCAGGGGTCGGGGAACACTGAAGCTTTCTTT